This T cell receptor (beta chain) was captured in a study of human T cells and chemical hapten exposure. General study points: While controls formed fewer of them, expanded TCRs formed significantly more large CDR3 similarity clusters.

The time point denotes: pre-sensitization, week 0. Specified treatment: therapeutic diphenylcyclopropenone sensitization with weekly scalp DPC. Whole blood, unfractionated, served as the material for total RNA extraction. Trimming pared 7 bases from V and 0 bases from J, leaving 9 bases between. The CDR3 is made up of 12 amino acids. The germline CDR1 and CDR2 sequences are SQVTM and ANQGSEA. Under the authors' procedure: Between roughly 20,000 and 690,600 TCRs appeared in each sample, and the median stood at about 100,000. Using its own MiXCR run on the RACE reads, TCRdb lists one record per CDR3 protein. The V and J calls, along with clone size, are taken from TCRdb and not from the paper's own processing. The sample holds 40,000 or so distinct CDR3 sequences, 10% to 15% seen once. In regard to this clonotype: No antigen is known for it.

This chain links TRBV29-1 with TRBJ1-1; a possible D gene is TRBD1 (6 bases). The receptor comes from a woman aged 40 to 55 with alopecia areata. Some clones in this sample may be carry-over from other donors' samples. Source: whole blood, taken in connection with sensitization to the hapten diphenylcyclopropenone (DPC). CDR3 coding DNA: TGCAGCGCAGGGGAGATGAACACTGAAGCTTTCTTT. Its protein product is CSAGEMNTEAFF.